This TCR beta chain is from a study of blood T cell repertoires in COVID-19. Study-wide background: Donors in the United States, Italy and Spain gave samples during acute or convalescent COVID-19.

Data came from immunoSEQ multiplex PCR; TCRdb stores just in-frame clones and leaves some out. This sample carries more than 100,000 clones, approximately 90% of them seen once, and the ten largest clones take 17%. The CDR3 totals 14 residues. V gave up 5 bases and J gave up 5 bases; unmatched junction bases: 2. Germline CDR1 MGHRA, CDR2 YSYEKL. The sequence derives from a woman of 80 years or more in a cohort sampled during active COVID-19. What was sequenced was peripheral blood. The V gene is TRBV4-1, the J gene TRBJ1-4; 10 positions agree with TRBD1. CDR3 sequence (DNA): TGCGCCAGCAGCTGGGGACAGGGGAATGAAAAACTGTTTTTT. Amino acid sequence: CASSWGQGNEKLFF.